The 5 T cell receptor beta chains presented below share a single source sample, sequenced in a study of Graves' ophthalmopathy and Graves' hyperthyroidism. Investigators amplified TCR beta CDR3 regions from RNA transcripts. An opening RT-PCR round employed HTBI primers and preceded a second-round multiplex PCR. TCRdb reprocessed the multiplex PCR reads via MiXCR and lists one record per CDR3 protein. This sample has around 1,200,000 distinct CDR3 sequences, with around a third found just once. The sequenced material came from peripheral blood or thyroid tissue (not recorded which). These TCRs come from an adult man with Graves' hyperthyroidism.

This sequence joins TRBV13 and TRBJ1-1; 7 positions match TRBD1. The CDR3 has 13 amino acids. Germline V gene sequence: CDR1 PRHDT, CDR2 FYEKMQ (reference sequence). Losses at the gene ends were 5 bases for V and 8 bases for J; bases not matched to a gene: 8. The CDR3 coding sequence is TGTGCCAGCAGCCCGGGACAGAACCTAGAAGCTTTCTTT. Its translation: CASSPGQNLEAFF.

In regard to this clonotype: Sequence at one end of the junction differs from germline and may be a read error. The rearrangement joins TRBV7-3 to TRBJ2-7; D is ambiguous. The CDR3 loop spans 14 amino acids. Germline-derived CDR1 and CDR2 are SGHTA and FQGTGA. Written as DNA, the CDR3 is TGCGCCAGCAGCCAACGGACGGCCTACTACGAGCAGTACTTC. Encoded protein: CASSQRTAYYEQYF.

This clonotype has a count of ten or more. V and J are TRBV7-2 and TRBJ2-7; the D gene is possibly TRBD2 (6 bases). The CDR3 sequence is 17 residues long. Between the trimmed V and J ends, which lost 1 base and 4 bases, there was a span of 20 bases. In germline, CDR1 is SGHTA, CDR2 FQGNSA. CDR3 amino acids: CASSLGGVGGIRYEQYF. The CDR3 DNA follows: TGTGCCAGCAGCTTAGGCGGCGTTGGCGGGATCCGATACGAGCAGTACTTC.

V and J are TRBV7-9 and TRBJ2-7; D might be TRBD1 (5 bases). Germline loops: CDR1 SEHNR, CDR2 FQNEAQ (reference sequence). V was trimmed by 6 bases and J by 1 base, leaving 13 bases between them. This CDR3 contains 14 residues. CDR3 in DNA: TGTGCCAGCAGTTTACCGGACATATCCTACGAGCAGTACTTC. Its protein is CASSLPDISYEQYF.

This chain links TRBV20-1 with TRBJ2-2; 9 positions match TRBD1. The germline gives CDR1 DFQATT, CDR2 SNEGSKA (reference sequence). The length of the CDR3 is 15 residues. V lost 0 bases, J lost 7 bases, and 6 bases stayed unmatched. The CDR3 here is CSAREWDREGGELFF. The CDR3 coding sequence is TGCAGTGCTAGAGAGTGGGACAGGGAGGGCGGGGAGCTGTTTTTT.